The clone carrying this T cell receptor beta chain appeared many times. No antigen is known for it. This sample is part of a study of early T cells in non-severe SARS-CoV-2 infection. Study information: Chains from this unsorted whole-blood bulk RNA could not be paired. Overall study findings and caveats: Matching against VDJdb likely underestimated virus-specific expansions, favoring anti-spike CD8.

Each single cDNA molecule received a unique molecular identifier. TCRdb re-derived calls from the 5' RACE reads in MiXCR, one entry per CDR3 protein. The sample contains about 60,000 distinct CDR3 sequences, roughly a tenth of which appear only once. Per the germline V gene, CDR1 is SGHRS and CDR2 is YFSETQ. CDR3 length: 14 amino acids. V was pared by 3 bases and J by 8 bases, with 6 bases of the junction left unmatched. Sequencing was performed on whole blood. The J gene is TRBJ2-1, the V gene TRBV5-1, with 9 bases lining up with TRBD1. This clonotype was sampled from an adult who was a healthcare worker with PCR-confirmed SARS-CoV-2 infection or an uninfected control (not recorded which). The CDR3 protein is CASSYGTGSDEQFF. DNA of the CDR3: TGCGCCAGCAGCTACGGGACAGGGAGCGATGAGCAGTTCTTC. Variable domain in full (rest from reference TRBV5-1 and TRBJ2-1): KAGVTQTPRYLIKTRGQQVTLSCSPISGHRSVSWYQQTPGQGLQFLFEYFSETQRNKGNFPGRFSGRQFSNSRSEMNVSTLELGDSALYLCASSYGTGSDEQFFGPGTRLTVL.